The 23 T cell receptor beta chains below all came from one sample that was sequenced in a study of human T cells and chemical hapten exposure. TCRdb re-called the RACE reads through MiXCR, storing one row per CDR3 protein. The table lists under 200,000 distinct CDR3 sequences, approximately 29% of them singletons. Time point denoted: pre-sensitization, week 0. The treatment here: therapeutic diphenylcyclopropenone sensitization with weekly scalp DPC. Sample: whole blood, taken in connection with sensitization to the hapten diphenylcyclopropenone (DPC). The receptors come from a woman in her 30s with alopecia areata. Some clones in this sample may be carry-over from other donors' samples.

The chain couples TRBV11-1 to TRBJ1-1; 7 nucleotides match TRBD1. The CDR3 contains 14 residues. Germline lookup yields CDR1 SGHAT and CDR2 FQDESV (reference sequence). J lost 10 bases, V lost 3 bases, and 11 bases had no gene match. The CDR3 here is CASSFPTGRPPAFF. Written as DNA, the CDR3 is TGTGCCAGCAGCTTCCCGACAGGGCGGCCCCCAGCTTTCTTT.

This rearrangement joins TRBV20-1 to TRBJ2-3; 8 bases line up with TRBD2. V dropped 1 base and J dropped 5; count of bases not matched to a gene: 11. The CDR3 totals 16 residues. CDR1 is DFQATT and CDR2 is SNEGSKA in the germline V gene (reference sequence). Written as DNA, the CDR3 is TGCAGTGCTAGAGTCCCGGGGGGGCTTGGGAAAGATACGCAGTATTTT. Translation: CSARVPGGLGKDTQYF.

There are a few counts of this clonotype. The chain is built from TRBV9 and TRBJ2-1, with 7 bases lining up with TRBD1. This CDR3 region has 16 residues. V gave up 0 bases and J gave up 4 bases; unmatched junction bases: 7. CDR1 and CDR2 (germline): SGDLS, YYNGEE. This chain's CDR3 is CASSVEGQHLYNEQFF. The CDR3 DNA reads TGTGCCAGCAGCGTAGAGGGACAGCATCTTTACAATGAGCAGTTCTTC. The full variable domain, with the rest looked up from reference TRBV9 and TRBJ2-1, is DSGVTQTPKHLITATGQRVTLRCSPRSGDLSVYWYQQSLDQGLQFLIQYYNGEERAKGNILERFSAQQFPDLHSELNLSSLELGDSALYFCASSVEGQHLYNEQFFGPGTRLTVL.

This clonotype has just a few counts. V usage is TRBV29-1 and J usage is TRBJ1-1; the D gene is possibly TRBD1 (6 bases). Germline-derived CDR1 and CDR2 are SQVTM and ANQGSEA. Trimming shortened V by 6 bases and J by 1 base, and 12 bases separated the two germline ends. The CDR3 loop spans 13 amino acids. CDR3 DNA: TGCAGCGTCGGCTTGACAGGGAACACTGAAGCTTTCTTT. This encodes CSVGLTGNTEAFF.

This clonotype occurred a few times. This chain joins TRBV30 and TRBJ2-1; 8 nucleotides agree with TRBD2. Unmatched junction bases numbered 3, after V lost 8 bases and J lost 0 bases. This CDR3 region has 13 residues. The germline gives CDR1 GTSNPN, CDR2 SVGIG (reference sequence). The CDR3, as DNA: TGTGCCGGAAGCGGGAGCTCCTACAATGAGCAGTTCTTC. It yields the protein CAGSGSSYNEQFF.

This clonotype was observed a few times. The CDR3 region is CASSQGGAAEAFF. The CDR3 nucleotides are TGTGCCAGCAGCCAAGGTGGGGCAGCTGAAGCTTTCTTT. The chain has TRBV3-1 and TRBJ1-1; tentatively, D is TRBD1 (5 bases). The CDR3 runs 13 residues. V shed 1 base and J shed 6 bases, with 9 bases lying between them. CDR1 LGHDT and CDR2 YNNKEL come from the germline V gene (reference sequence).

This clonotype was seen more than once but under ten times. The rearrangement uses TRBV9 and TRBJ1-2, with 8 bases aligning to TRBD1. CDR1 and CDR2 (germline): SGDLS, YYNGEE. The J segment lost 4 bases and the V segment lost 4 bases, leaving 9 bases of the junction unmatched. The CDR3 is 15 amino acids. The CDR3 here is CASSFRTGPVYGYTF. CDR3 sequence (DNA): TGTGCCAGCAGCTTCCGGACAGGGCCGGTCTATGGCTACACCTTC.

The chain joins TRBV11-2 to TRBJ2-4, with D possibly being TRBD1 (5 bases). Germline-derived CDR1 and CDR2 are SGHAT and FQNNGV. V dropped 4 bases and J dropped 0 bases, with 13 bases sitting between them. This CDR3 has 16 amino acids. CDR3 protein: CASSSLRQRAKNIQYF. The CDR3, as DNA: TGTGCCAGCAGCTCGCTTCGACAGAGAGCCAAAAACATTCAGTACTTC.

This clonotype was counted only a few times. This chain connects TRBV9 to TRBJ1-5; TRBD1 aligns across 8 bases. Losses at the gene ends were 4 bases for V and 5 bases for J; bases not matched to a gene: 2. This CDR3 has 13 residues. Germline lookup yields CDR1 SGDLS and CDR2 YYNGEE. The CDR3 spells CASSTQGDQPQHF. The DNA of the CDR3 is TGTGCCAGCAGCACACAGGGGGATCAGCCCCAGCATTTT.

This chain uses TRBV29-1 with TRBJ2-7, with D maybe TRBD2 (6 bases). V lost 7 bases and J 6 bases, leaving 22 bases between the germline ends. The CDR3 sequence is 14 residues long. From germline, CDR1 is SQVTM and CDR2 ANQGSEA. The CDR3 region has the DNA TGCAGCGCCCTGACCGGGAGCTCCAAGGCCGAGCAGTACTTC. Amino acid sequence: CSALTGSSKAEQYF.

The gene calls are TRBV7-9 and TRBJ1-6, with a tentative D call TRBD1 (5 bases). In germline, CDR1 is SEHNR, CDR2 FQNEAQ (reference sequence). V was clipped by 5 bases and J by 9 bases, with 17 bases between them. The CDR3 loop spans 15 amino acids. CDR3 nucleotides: TGTGCCAGCAGCCCCGGGGGTGGCTATGCTTCACCCCTCCACTTT. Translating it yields CASSPGGGYASPLHF.

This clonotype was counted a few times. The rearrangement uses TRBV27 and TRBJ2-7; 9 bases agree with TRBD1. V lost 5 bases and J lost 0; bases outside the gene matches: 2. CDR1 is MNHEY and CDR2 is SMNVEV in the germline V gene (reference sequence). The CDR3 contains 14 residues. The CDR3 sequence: CASSKTGGSYEQYF. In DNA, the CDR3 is TGTGCCAGCAGTAAGACAGGGGGCTCCTACGAGCAGTACTTC.

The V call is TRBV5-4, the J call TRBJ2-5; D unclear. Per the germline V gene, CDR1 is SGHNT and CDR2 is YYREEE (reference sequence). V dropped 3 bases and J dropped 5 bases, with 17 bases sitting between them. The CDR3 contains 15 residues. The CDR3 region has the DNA TGTGCCAGCAGCTCCTACCTCCATAAAGGGGAGACCCAGTACTTC. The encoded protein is CASSSYLHKGETQYF.

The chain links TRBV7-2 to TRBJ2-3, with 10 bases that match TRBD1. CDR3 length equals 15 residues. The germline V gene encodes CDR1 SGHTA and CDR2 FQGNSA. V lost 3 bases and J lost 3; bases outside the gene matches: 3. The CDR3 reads CASSLRQGATDTQYF. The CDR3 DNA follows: TGTGCCAGCAGCTTGCGACAGGGGGCGACAGATACGCAGTATTTT.

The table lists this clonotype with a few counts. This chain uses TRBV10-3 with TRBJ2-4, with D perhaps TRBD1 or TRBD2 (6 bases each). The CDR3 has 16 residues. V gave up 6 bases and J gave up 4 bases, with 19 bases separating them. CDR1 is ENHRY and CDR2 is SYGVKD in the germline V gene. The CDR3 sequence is CAIRDDGGPNKNIQYF. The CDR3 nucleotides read TGTGCCATCAGAGACGATGGGGGGCCAAATAAAAACATTCAGTACTTC.

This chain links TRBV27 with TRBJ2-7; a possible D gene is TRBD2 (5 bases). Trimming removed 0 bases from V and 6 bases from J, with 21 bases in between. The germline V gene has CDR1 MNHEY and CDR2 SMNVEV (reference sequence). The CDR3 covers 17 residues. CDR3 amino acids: CASSLSPASAGLLEQYF. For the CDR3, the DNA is TGTGCCAGCAGTTTATCCCCCGCCTCGGCGGGCCTCCTCGAGCAGTACTTC.

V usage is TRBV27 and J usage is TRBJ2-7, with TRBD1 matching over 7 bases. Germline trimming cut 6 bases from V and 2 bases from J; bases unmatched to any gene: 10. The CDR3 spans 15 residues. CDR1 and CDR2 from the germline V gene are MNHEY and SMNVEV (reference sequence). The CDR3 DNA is TGTGCCAGCAGCCGGGACAGTATTCCTACCTACGAGCAGTACTTC. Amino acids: CASSRDSIPTYEQYF.

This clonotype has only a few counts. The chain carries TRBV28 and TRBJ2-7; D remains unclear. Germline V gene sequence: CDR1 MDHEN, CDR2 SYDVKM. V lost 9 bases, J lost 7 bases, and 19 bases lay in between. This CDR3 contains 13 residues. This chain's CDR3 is CASYPRSPGEQYF. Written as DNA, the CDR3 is TGTGCCAGTTACCCTCGATCCCCTGGGGAGCAGTACTTC.

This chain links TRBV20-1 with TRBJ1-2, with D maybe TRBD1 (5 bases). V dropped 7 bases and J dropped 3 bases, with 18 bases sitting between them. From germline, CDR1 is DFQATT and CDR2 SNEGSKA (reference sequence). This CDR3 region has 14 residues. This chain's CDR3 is CSVTTGGVDYGYTF. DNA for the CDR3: TGCAGTGTCACGACGGGGGGAGTAGACTATGGCTACACCTTC.

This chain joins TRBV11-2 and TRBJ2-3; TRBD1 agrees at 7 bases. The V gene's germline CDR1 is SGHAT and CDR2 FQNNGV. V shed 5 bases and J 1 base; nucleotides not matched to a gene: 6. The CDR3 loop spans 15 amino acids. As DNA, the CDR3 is TGTGCCAGCAGCGGGCAAGGACAGGGCACAGATACGCAGTATTTT. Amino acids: CASSGQGQGTDTQYF.

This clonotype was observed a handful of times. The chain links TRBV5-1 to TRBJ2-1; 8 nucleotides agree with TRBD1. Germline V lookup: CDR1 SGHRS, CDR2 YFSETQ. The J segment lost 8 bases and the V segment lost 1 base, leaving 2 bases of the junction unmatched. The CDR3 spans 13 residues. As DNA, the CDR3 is TGCGCCAGCAGCTTGTGGACAGGGTATGAGCAGTTCTTC. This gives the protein CASSLWTGYEQFF. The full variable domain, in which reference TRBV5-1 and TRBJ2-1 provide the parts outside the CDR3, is KAGVTQTPRYLIKTRGQQVTLSCSPISGHRSVSWYQQTPGQGLQFLFEYFSETQRNKGNFPGRFSGRQFSNSRSEMNVSTLELGDSALYLCASSLWTGYEQFFGPGTRLTVL.

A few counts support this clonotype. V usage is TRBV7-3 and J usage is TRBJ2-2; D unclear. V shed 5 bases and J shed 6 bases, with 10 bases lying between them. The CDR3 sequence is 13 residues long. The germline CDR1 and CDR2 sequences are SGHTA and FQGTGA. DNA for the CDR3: TGTGCCAGCAGCCCCCAGTTCTCCGGGGAGCTGTTTTTT. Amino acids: CASSPQFSGELFF.

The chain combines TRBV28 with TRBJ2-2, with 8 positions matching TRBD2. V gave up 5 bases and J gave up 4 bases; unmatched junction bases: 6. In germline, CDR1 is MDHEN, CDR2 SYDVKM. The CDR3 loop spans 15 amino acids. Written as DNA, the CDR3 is TGTGCCAGCAGTATAAGCGGGAGTGTCACCGGGGAGCTGTTTTTT. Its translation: CASSISGSVTGELFF.